Sequencing of this TCR beta chain was carried out in a study of cytomegalovirus exposure and HLA in healthy donors. Findings and caveats of the study: TCR beta sequences reportedly predicted most subjects' HLA-A and HLA-B alleles accurately. Some V segments (TRBV6-2 and TRBV6-3 among them) were excluded as indistinguishable. The authors judged a highly shared variant cluster likely a sequencing artifact.

There are a few counts of this clone. Its antigen is not identified. Primers: 60 Vbeta forward and 13 Jbeta reverse. Profiling relied on immunoSEQ multiplex PCR, and the TCRdb table lists in-frame clones only, not all of them. Of fewer than 80,000 clones detected, about 80% appear once; the ten largest clones hold approximately 2.4%. J was trimmed by 7 bases and V by 0 bases; bases with no gene match: 7. Germline CDR1 and CDR2: SGHDT and YYEEEE. This CDR3 has 16 amino acids. The rearrangement links TRBV5-6 to TRBJ1-6, with 7 bases aligning to TRBD1. Sample: PBMCs. The sequence was obtained from a man under 40 in good health and CMV-seronegative. The DNA of the CDR3 is TGTGCCAGCAGCTTGGCACAGGGGTTGGGGAATTCACCCCTCCACTTT. This sequence encodes CASSLAQGLGNSPLHF.